The following is a TCR beta chain sequence with its context. The antigen remains undetermined. This sample is drawn from a study of blood T cell dynamics during melanoma immunotherapy. The wider study: First-line therapy was either pembrolizumab or nivolumab with ipilimumab for metastatic melanoma.

Study-level points and caveats: It remained unknown if the driving T cell clones were melanoma-specific. PBMC repertoires of eventual disease-control patients split at W3 into clonality or diversity gains.

Between the trimmed V and J ends, which lost 1 base and 9 bases, there was a span of 10 bases. Germline values: CDR1 MGHRA, CDR2 YSYEKL. This CDR3 has 13 amino acids. Only in-frame clones appear in the TCRdb table, and some are missing; sequencing was by immunoSEQ multiplex PCR. This sample yields about 13,000 clones, of which roughly nine tenths are seen a single time; about 3.7% belongs to the top ten. Time point reported: pre-treatment baseline. Patients with prior systemic cancer treatment, concomitant immunosuppressants, or other active malignancies were excluded. The chain couples TRBV4-1 to TRBJ2-1, with D perhaps being TRBD1 or TRBD2 (5 bases each). The origin of this receptor is a human donor with melanoma. The specimen was blood, collected from a patient treated with checkpoint blockade. This CDR3 reads CASSQGPGPEQFF. For the CDR3, the DNA is TGCGCCAGCAGCCAAGGCCCGGGGCCTGAGCAGTTCTTC.